These 9 T cell receptor beta chains originate from one sample sequenced in a study of blood T cell repertoires in COVID-19. Profiled with immunoSEQ multiplex PCR; TCRdb holds only in-frame clones, not every one. Found here are around 100,000 clones, approximately 86% of them singletons; the top ten hold roughly 3.1%. The sequenced sample was peripheral blood. These receptors all stem from a man aged 45-65 years with active or convalescent COVID-19.

The gene calls are TRBV18 and TRBJ2-5; TRBD1 matches 11 bases. J lost 5 bases, V lost 3 bases, and 5 bases had no gene match. Per the germline V gene, CDR1 is KGHSH and CDR2 is LQKENI. This CDR3 is built from 15 residues. The CDR3 here is CASSPGQGAWETQYF. CDR3 nucleotides: TGTGCCAGCTCACCCGGACAGGGGGCTTGGGAGACCCAGTACTTC.

V usage is TRBV19 and J usage is TRBJ1-4, with D uncertain. Deletions cut 5 bases from V and 0 bases from J, with 10 bases between. The CDR3 covers 15 residues. Germline-derived CDR1 and CDR2 are LNHDA and SQIVND (reference sequence). CDR3: CASSWGDATNEKLFF. CDR3 nucleotide sequence: TGTGCCAGTAGTTGGGGAGATGCAACTAATGAAAAACTGTTTTTT.

The V gene is TRBV24-1, the J gene TRBJ2-7, with D possibly being TRBD2 (7 bases). The CDR3 spans 15 residues. Germline CDR1 is KGHDR and CDR2 is SFDVKD. V was shortened by 4 bases and J by 0 bases, with 12 bases between the two germline ends. The CDR3 sequence: CATSDGGPPSYEQYF. The DNA of the CDR3 is TGTGCCACCAGTGACGGGGGGCCCCCCTCCTACGAGCAGTACTTC.

This clone was found a few times. V gene TRBV19 combines with J gene TRBJ1-1; a possible D gene is TRBD1 (5 bases). V was clipped by 8 bases and J by 4 bases, with 17 bases between them. CDR1 and CDR2 (germline): LNHDA, SQIVND (reference sequence). This CDR3 comprises 14 residues. CDR3 coding DNA: TGTGCCAGTCGGCGAGGGGACGGGGGCACTGAAGCTTTCTTT. As protein: CASRRGDGGTEAFF.

This chain connects TRBV19 to TRBJ1-1, with TRBD1 matching over 10 bases. The CDR3 is 15 amino acids. V shed 5 bases, J shed 5 bases, and the junction held 8 bases outside the gene matches. CDR1 and CDR2 from the germline V gene are LNHDA and SQIVND (reference sequence). The CDR3 sequence is CASSSRQGALTEAFF. CDR3 DNA sequence: TGTGCCAGTAGTTCGCGACAGGGGGCGCTGACTGAAGCTTTCTTT.

The V call is TRBV11-2, the J call TRBJ2-7; 12 nucleotides line up with TRBD2. CDR3 size: 16 residues. V gave up 3 bases and J gave up 4 bases; unmatched junction bases: 7. Per germline, CDR1 SGHAT and CDR2 FQNNGV. The CDR3 region has the DNA TGTGCCAGCAGCTTCGCTAGCGGGGGGGCCGGATACGAGCAGTACTTC. Residues: CASSFASGGAGYEQYF.

V gene TRBV15 combines with J gene TRBJ1-3; 8 bases are a match to TRBD1. This CDR3 is built from 14 residues. Germline V gene data show CDR1 as LNHNV and CDR2 as YYDKDF (reference sequence). The V and J ends lost 5 bases and 4 bases, in that order; junction bases with no gene match: 4. As DNA, the CDR3 is TGTGCCACCAGCCCCGACAGGGGAGGAAACACCATATATTTT. Translation gives CATSPDRGGNTIYF.

The chain employs TRBV4-1 and TRBJ2-3, with 8 bases identical to TRBD2. The CDR3 spans 15 residues. The trim removed 1 base at V and 5 bases at J, leaving 5 bases unmatched. The germline V gene encodes CDR1 MGHRA and CDR2 YSYEKL. CDR3 sequence (DNA): TGCGCCAGCAGCCAAGCGGGACTAGTTGTAGATACGCAGTATTTT. It encodes CASSQAGLVVDTQYF.

This chain connects TRBV19 to TRBJ1-4; unclear D gene. Per the germline V gene, CDR1 is LNHDA and CDR2 is SQIVND (reference sequence). Trimming stripped 3 bases from V and 6 bases from J, with 11 bases between. This CDR3 contains 14 residues. CDR3 DNA: TGTGCCAGTAGTATCGGGGTACCCTATGAAAAACTGTTTTTT. It encodes CASSIGVPYEKLFF.